These 27 T cell receptor beta chains share one sample of origin, sequenced in a study of T cells after yellow fever vaccination. TCRdb analysed the 5' RACE reads with MiXCR anew, one entry per CDR3 protein. This table holds approximately 300,000 distinct CDR3 sequences, roughly 13% found once. This specimen was CD4+ T cells sorted from PBMCs, taken 45 days after the yellow fever booster vaccination. Receptors were obtained from a man aged 25-45 years who received the YFV17D yellow fever vaccine.

This clonotype has only a few counts. This sequence joins TRBV9 and TRBJ2-1; D not resolved. CDR3 length equals 14 residues. Trimming left V 0 bases short and J 6 bases short, with 10 bases between. Germline CDR1 SGDLS, CDR2 YYNGEE. CDR3 nucleotides: TGTGCCAGCAGCGTAGAACGGAGTTTCAATGAGCAGTTCTTC. Translating gives CASSVERSFNEQFF. The whole variable domain, remainder taken from reference TRBV9 and TRBJ2-1, is DSGVTQTPKHLITATGQRVTLRCSPRSGDLSVYWYQQSLDQGLQFLIQYYNGEERAKGNILERFSAQQFPDLHSELNLSSLELGDSALYFCASSVERSFNEQFFGPGTRLTVL.

This chain uses TRBV6-5 with TRBJ1-1; perhaps TRBD1 as D (5 bases). CDR3 length: 13 residues. Trimming stripped 2 bases from V and 8 bases from J, with 12 bases between. Germline V gives CDR1 MNHEY, CDR2 SVGAGI. In DNA form, the CDR3 reads TGTGCCAGCAGTTACCACAGGAACTGGGAAGCTTTCTTT. Translating gives CASSYHRNWEAFF.

The V gene is TRBV29-1, the J gene TRBJ1-1; a weak D match, TRBD1 (6 bases). CDR3 length: 14 amino acids. The V and J ends lost 4 bases and 0 bases respectively, with 12 bases between them. CDR1 is SQVTM, CDR2 ANQGSEA, per germline. Here the CDR3 reads CSVGRQVLNTEAFF. In nucleotides, the CDR3 is TGCAGCGTTGGTAGACAGGTACTGAACACTGAAGCTTTCTTT.

The genes are TRBV5-1 and TRBJ2-2; 12 bases fit TRBD1. V lost 3 bases to trimming and J lost 4 bases; unmatched junction nucleotides: 7. Germline values: CDR1 SGHRS, CDR2 YFSETQ. This CDR3 is built from 17 residues. CDR3 region: CASSWGQGALVTGELFF. The CDR3, as DNA: TGCGCCAGCAGCTGGGGACAGGGGGCGCTTGTCACCGGGGAGCTGTTTTTT.

The rearrangement uses TRBV7-9 and TRBJ2-7; maybe TRBD1 (5 bases). Between the trimmed V and J ends, which lost 3 bases and 0 bases, there was a span of 18 bases. The CDR3 runs to 17 residues. CDR1 and CDR2 (germline): SEHNR, FQNEAQ (reference sequence). The CDR3 is CASSLGPGRTLSYEQYF. CDR3 DNA sequence: TGTGCCAGCAGCTTGGGGCCCGGGCGTACCCTCTCCTACGAGCAGTACTTC.

This clonotype has more than one count but fewer than ten. The chain carries TRBV7-8 and TRBJ2-2; D may be TRBD2 (5 bases). Deletions cut 5 bases from V and 1 base from J, with 17 bases between. The germline gives CDR1 SGHVS, CDR2 FQNEAQ. This CDR3 contains 17 residues. CDR3 loop: CASSPRPDSMNTGELFF. In DNA form, the CDR3 reads TGTGCCAGCAGCCCAAGACCGGACTCGATGAACACCGGGGAGCTGTTTTTT.

The chain joins TRBV29-1 to TRBJ2-3; D possibly corresponds to TRBD2 (5 bases). V lost 6 bases and J lost 2, with 6 bases in between. The length of the CDR3 is 11 residues. The germline gives CDR1 SQVTM, CDR2 ANQGSEA. The CDR3 bases are TGCAGCGTAGGACTCACAGATACGCAGTATTTT. Protein product: CSVGLTDTQYF.

This rearrangement joins TRBV20-1 to TRBJ2-1; TRBD2 might be the D (5 bases). Germline V lookup: CDR1 DFQATT, CDR2 SNEGSKA (reference sequence). The CDR3 extends over 13 amino acids. Trimming removed 3 bases from V and 10 bases from J, with 16 bases in between. The CDR3 here is CSASSTSAQEQFF. DNA for the CDR3: TGCAGTGCTAGCTCCACTAGTGCCCAAGAGCAGTTCTTC.

The chain has TRBV14 and TRBJ1-6; possibly TRBD1 for D (5 bases). The CDR3 has 14 amino acids. Trimming stripped 4 bases from V and 9 bases from J, with 13 bases between. The germline V gene has CDR1 SGHDN and CDR2 FVKESK. This CDR3 is CASSPGPRSSPLHF. CDR3 in DNA: TGTGCCAGCAGCCCGGGACCGCGGAGTTCACCCCTCCACTTT.

The chain uses TRBV12-3 or TRBV12-4 and TRBJ2-3; 9 positions agree with TRBD1. J gave up 0 bases and V 8 bases, and 9 bases lay outside the gene matches. The CDR3 length is 16 residues. In DNA, the CDR3 is TGTGCCAGCCTACAGGGGGCCCTCTCTAGCACAGATACGCAGTATTTT. Translating gives CASLQGALSSTDTQYF.

The J gene is TRBJ2-3, the V gene TRBV20-1; no clear D. The CDR3 runs 15 residues. The ends were cut back, 3 bases at V and 2 bases at J, with 15 bases in the middle. The germline gives CDR1 DFQATT, CDR2 SNEGSKA (reference sequence). The CDR3 reads CSASALGVHTDTQYF. CDR3 nucleotides: TGCAGTGCTAGTGCCTTAGGAGTTCACACAGATACGCAGTATTTT.

This clonotype has only a few counts. The rearrangement links TRBV12-3 or TRBV12-4 to TRBJ2-7; D uncertain. Trimming removed 6 bases at V and 2 bases at J, with 11 bases between. This CDR3 contains 13 residues. Here the CDR3 DNA reads TGTGCCAGCAGCCTATATGTCCCCTACGAGCAGTACTTC. It translates to CASSLYVPYEQYF.

This clonotype was observed a handful of times. The chain carries TRBV30 and TRBJ2-7; maybe TRBD1 (6 bases). V was pared by 0 bases and J by 2 bases, with 20 bases between. This CDR3 region has 17 residues. Germline CDR1 is GTSNPN and CDR2 is SVGIG (reference sequence). CDR3 amino acids: CAWSVGQTSSSAYEQYF. The CDR3 DNA follows: TGTGCCTGGAGTGTGGGACAAACCTCGTCCTCGGCCTACGAGCAGTACTTC.

This clonotype occurred a few times. The chain links TRBV20-1 to TRBJ2-1; the match to TRBD2 covers 8 bases. V dropped 0 bases and J dropped 7; count of bases not matched to a gene: 8. Germline-derived CDR1 and CDR2 are DFQATT and SNEGSKA (reference sequence). The CDR3 sequence is 15 residues long. The DNA of the CDR3 is TGCAGTGCTAGAGATCCAGCGGGAGTTAGGAATGAGCAGTTCTTC. It is translated as CSARDPAGVRNEQFF.

This clonotype has more than one count but fewer than ten. V usage is TRBV5-5 and J usage is TRBJ2-1, with TRBD1 matching over 8 bases. Per germline, CDR1 SGHKS and CDR2 YYEKEE (reference sequence). Trimming at V came to 4 bases and at J to 6 bases, leaving 18 bases not matched to a gene. The CDR3 totals 18 residues. In DNA form, the CDR3 reads TGTGCCAGCAGCACCCCCCTTCAGACAGGGGTGGTTGGCAATGAGCAGTTCTTC. It yields the protein CASSTPLQTGVVGNEQFF.

This clonotype showed up just a few times. This chain connects TRBV7-2 to TRBJ2-3; D gene uncertain. V dropped 0 bases and J dropped 0 bases, with 16 bases sitting between them. The CDR3 covers 18 residues. Per the germline V gene, CDR1 is SGHTA and CDR2 is FQGNSA. CDR3 sequence (DNA): TGTGCCAGCAGCTTAGCGCTATACAACCAGCCTAGCACAGATACGCAGTATTTT. It specifies CASSLALYNQPSTDTQYF.

The chain has TRBV6-1 and TRBJ2-2; 8 bases are shared with TRBD1. J was trimmed by 1 base and V by 5 bases; bases with no gene match: 6. The CDR3 has 16 amino acids. Germline CDR1 MNHNS, CDR2 SASEGT. The CDR3 sequence is CASSRAGGGNTGELFF. Here the CDR3 DNA reads TGTGCCAGCAGTAGAGCAGGGGGCGGGAACACCGGGGAGCTGTTTTTT.

V and J are TRBV3-1 and TRBJ2-4; 8 nucleotides match TRBD1. The CDR3 is 14 residues long. The V and J ends lost 4 bases and 3 bases, in that order; junction bases with no gene match: 2. Germline CDR1 reads LGHDT; CDR2 reads YNNKEL (reference sequence). In DNA, the CDR3 is TGTGCCAGCAGCCCGACAGGGGTCAAAAACATTCAGTACTTC. Its translation: CASSPTGVKNIQYF.

This clonotype has a handful of counts. The chain carries TRBV5-5 and TRBJ2-7; D not resolved. Germline CDR1 is SGHKS and CDR2 is YYEKEE (reference sequence). The CDR3 is 16 residues long. Trimming removed 1 base from V and 3 bases from J, with 17 bases in between. The CDR3 DNA reads TGTGCCAGCAGCTTGCCCCCCGGCAGGAGAGACTACGAGCAGTACTTC. Protein sequence: CASSLPPGRRDYEQYF. The complete variable domain, with remaining parts taken from reference TRBV5-5 and TRBJ2-7, reads DAGVTQSPTHLIKTRGQQVTLRCSPISGHKSVSWYQQVLGQGPQFIFQYYEKEERGRGNFPDRFSARQFPNYSSELNVNALLLGDSALYLCASSLPPGRRDYEQYFGPGTRLTVT.

This clonotype was observed a few times. J is TRBJ2-1 and V is TRBV5-1, with D uncertain. Germline CDR1 reads SGHRS; CDR2 reads YFSETQ. The CDR3 contains 14 residues. Between the trimmed V and J ends, which lost 3 bases and 4 bases, there was a span of 11 bases. DNA of the CDR3: TGCGCCAGCAGCTCCCAGGAGTTTTACAATGAGCAGTTCTTC. It encodes CASSSQEFYNEQFF. The complete variable domain, with remaining parts taken from reference TRBV5-1 and TRBJ2-1, reads KAGVTQTPRYLIKTRGQQVTLSCSPISGHRSVSWYQQTPGQGLQFLFEYFSETQRNKGNFPGRFSGRQFSNSRSEMNVSTLELGDSALYLCASSSQEFYNEQFFGPGTRLTVL.

In its sample, this clonotype was seen a few times. This CDR3 reads CASRSWDSGSVTGELFF. DNA for the CDR3: TGTGCCAGCAGGTCCTGGGATAGTGGGAGCGTCACCGGGGAGCTGTTTTTT. The chain joins TRBV7-8 to TRBJ2-2; perhaps TRBD2 as D (5 bases). This CDR3 spans 17 amino acids. V shed 6 bases and J shed 4 bases, with 21 bases lying between them. CDR1 SGHVS and CDR2 FQNEAQ come from the germline V gene.

This clonotype was observed at least ten times. The chain has TRBV12-3 or TRBV12-4 and TRBJ2-1, with 7 bases aligning to TRBD2. This CDR3 is built from 15 residues. V shed 8 bases, J shed 4 bases, and the junction held 11 bases outside the gene matches. This CDR3 reads CASRRTGGEYNEQFF. The CDR3 region has the DNA TGTGCCAGCCGCCGTACGGGAGGCGAATACAATGAGCAGTTCTTC.

This clonotype was observed at least ten times. A junction end diverges from the germline sequence, so it may reflect a read error. CDR3 region: CASSLAPSGVYNGQFF. CDR3 sequence (DNA): TGTGCCAGCAGCTTGGCCCCTAGCGGGGTTTACAATGGGCAGTTCTTC. The J gene is TRBJ2-1, the V gene TRBV5-6; the match to TRBD2 covers 9 bases. The CDR3 is 16 residues long. Germline CDR1 is SGHDT and CDR2 is YYEEEE.

The chain joins TRBV9 to TRBJ2-1; 8 bases map to TRBD2. CDR3 length: 15 residues. V shed 2 bases, J shed 7 bases, and the junction held 8 bases outside the gene matches. CDR1 SGDLS and CDR2 YYNGEE come from the germline V gene. CDR3 protein: CASSVTGGPENEQFF. CDR3 in DNA: TGTGCCAGCAGCGTTACGGGAGGGCCCGAGAATGAGCAGTTCTTC.

The chain has TRBV5-6 and TRBJ2-2; 7 nucleotides agree with TRBD1. V gave up 2 bases and J gave up 5 bases; unmatched junction bases: 6. The CDR3 covers 15 residues. Germline CDR1 and CDR2: SGHDT and YYEEEE. Here the CDR3 DNA reads TGTGCCAGCAGCTTCCGGGACAGAAAGACCGGGGAGCTGTTTTTT. This gives the protein CASSFRDRKTGELFF. Drawing the rest from reference TRBV5-6 and TRBJ2-2, the complete variable domain is DAGVTQSPTHLIKTRGQQVTLRCSPKSGHDTVSWYQQALGQGPQFIFQYYEEEERQRGNFPDRFSGHQFPNYSSELNVNALLLGDSALYLCASSFRDRKTGELFFGEGSRLTVL.

Only a few counts were recorded for this clonotype. The rearrangement joins TRBV7-2 to TRBJ2-1; either TRBD1 or TRBD2 may supply D (8 bases each). Looked up from germline, CDR1 is SGHTA and CDR2 is FQGNSA. V lost 5 bases to trimming and J lost 3 bases, with 17 bases between them. The length of the CDR3 is 16 residues. CDR3 residues: CASSPGGGRSYNEQFF. CDR3 DNA: TGTGCCAGCAGCCCAGGGGGCGGGAGGAGCTACAATGAGCAGTTCTTC.

The chain links TRBV10-3 to TRBJ2-7; 8 bases fit TRBD1. Per germline, CDR1 ENHRY and CDR2 SYGVKD. The junction had 12 bases not matched to a gene; V was cut back by 6 bases and J by 5 bases. The CDR3 contains 15 residues. CDR3 nucleotides: TGTGCCATCAGGACCGGACAGGGCCTGGGGGACGAGCAGTACTTC. This codes for CAIRTGQGLGDEQYF.